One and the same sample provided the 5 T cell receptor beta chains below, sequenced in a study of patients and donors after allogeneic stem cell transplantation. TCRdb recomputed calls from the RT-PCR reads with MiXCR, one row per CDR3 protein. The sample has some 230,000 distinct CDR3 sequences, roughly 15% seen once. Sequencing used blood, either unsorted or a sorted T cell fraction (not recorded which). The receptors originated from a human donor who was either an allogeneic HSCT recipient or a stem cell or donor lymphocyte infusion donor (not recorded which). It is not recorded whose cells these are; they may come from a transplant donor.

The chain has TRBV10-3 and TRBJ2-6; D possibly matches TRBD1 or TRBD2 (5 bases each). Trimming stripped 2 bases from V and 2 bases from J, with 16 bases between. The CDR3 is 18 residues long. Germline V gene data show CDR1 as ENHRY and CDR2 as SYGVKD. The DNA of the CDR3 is TGTGCCATCAGTGAGAGGCAGGGAGTCTCAGCTGGGGCCAACGTCCTGACTTTC. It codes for CAISERQGVSAGANVLTF.

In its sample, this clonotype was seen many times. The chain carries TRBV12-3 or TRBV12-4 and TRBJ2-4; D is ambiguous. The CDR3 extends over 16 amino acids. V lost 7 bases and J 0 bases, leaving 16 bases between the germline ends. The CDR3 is CASTNPDGRAKNIQYF. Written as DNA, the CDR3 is TGTGCCAGCACCAATCCTGACGGAAGAGCCAAAAACATTCAGTACTTC.

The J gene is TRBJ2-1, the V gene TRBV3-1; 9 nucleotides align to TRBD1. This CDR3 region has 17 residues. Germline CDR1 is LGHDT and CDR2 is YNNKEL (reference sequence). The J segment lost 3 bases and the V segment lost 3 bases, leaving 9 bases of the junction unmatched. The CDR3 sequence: CASSQVGGQGGYNEQFF. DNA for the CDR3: TGTGCCAGCAGCCAGGTTGGGGGACAGGGAGGCTACAATGAGCAGTTCTTC.

The CDR3 protein is CASSLYVGGIGETQYF. In nucleotides, the CDR3 is TGTGCCAGCAGCTTGTATGTCGGGGGAATTGGTGAGACCCAGTACTTC. The chain is built from TRBV5-6 and TRBJ2-5, with D perhaps matching TRBD2 (6 bases). Per the germline V gene, CDR1 is SGHDT and CDR2 is YYEEEE. Trimming took off 1 base at V and 5 bases at J, with 18 bases between the two ends. This CDR3 has 16 residues. The full variable domain, rest sourced from reference TRBV5-6 and TRBJ2-5, is DAGVTQSPTHLIKTRGQQVTLRCSPKSGHDTVSWYQQALGQGPQFIFQYYEEEERQRGNFPDRFSGHQFPNYSSELNVNALLLGDSALYLCASSLYVGGIGETQYFGPGTRLLVL.

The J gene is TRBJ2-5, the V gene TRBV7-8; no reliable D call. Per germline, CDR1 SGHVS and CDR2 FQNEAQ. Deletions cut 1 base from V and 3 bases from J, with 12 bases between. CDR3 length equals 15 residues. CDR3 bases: TGTGCCAGCAGCTTAGATGGTCGACGGGAAGAGACCCAGTACTTC. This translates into CASSLDGRREETQYF.